Presented here are 6 T cell receptor beta chains from one specimen sequenced in a study of control samples from healthy donors and cancer patients. Clones were read by immunoSEQ multiplex PCR, and TCRdb kept only the in-frame ones, dropping some. The sample carries approximately 210,000 clones, about nine tenths recorded once. Specimen: blood. These receptors originate from a man aged 25 to 45 in good health.

This clone has only one observation. The chain combines TRBV29-1 with TRBJ1-1; D unresolved. CDR3 size: 13 residues. The germline CDR1 and CDR2 sequences are SQVTM and ANQGSEA. V was trimmed by 4 bases and J by 1 base, leaving 10 bases between them. CDR3 in amino acids: CSVGKRENTEAFF. DNA of the CDR3: TGCAGCGTTGGGAAAAGAGAGAACACTGAAGCTTTCTTT.

V usage is TRBV9 and J usage is TRBJ2-3, with D maybe TRBD2 (5 bases). Germline assignment: CDR1 SGDLS and CDR2 YYNGEE. This CDR3 region has 14 residues. With 7 bases removed from V and 2 bases from J, the gap between germline ends came to 14 bases. The CDR3 nucleotides read TGTGCCAGCGCCGAGGGAAGATACACAGATACGCAGTATTTT. Translating it yields CASAEGRYTDTQYF.

J is TRBJ1-2 and V is TRBV5-4; D uncertain. The CDR3 extends over 15 amino acids. Looked up from germline, CDR1 is SGHNT and CDR2 is YYREEE (reference sequence). V lost 4 bases, J lost 0 bases, and 13 bases lay in between. The CDR3 loop reads CASSLFRGTNYGYTF. The CDR3 DNA is TGTGCCAGCAGCCTTTTCCGGGGAACTAACTATGGCTACACCTTC. Full variable domain (rest looked up from reference TRBV5-4 and TRBJ1-2): ETGVTQSPTHLIKTRGQQVTLRCSSQSGHNTVSWYQQALGQGPQFIFQYYREEENGRGNFPPRFSGLQFPNYSSELNVNALELDDSALYLCASSLFRGTNYGYTFGSGTRLTVV.

The rearrangement joins TRBV6-4 to TRBJ2-1; 8 nucleotides align to TRBD2. Per the germline V gene, CDR1 is MRHNA and CDR2 is SNTAGT. V shed 6 bases and J 1 base; nucleotides not matched to a gene: 8. The CDR3 contains 16 residues. The CDR3 DNA sequence: TGTGCCAGCAGCGTAGCGGGGCTCTCATCCTACAATGAGCAGTTCTTC. As protein: CASSVAGLSSYNEQFF.

The CDR3 region has the DNA TGTGCCAGCAGCGCCGGCGGGACTAGCGAGTTATCTAGCACAGATACGCAGTATTTT. It encodes CASSAGGTSELSSTDTQYF. The chain has TRBV9 and TRBJ2-3; 10 bases map to TRBD2. Germline loops: CDR1 SGDLS, CDR2 YYNGEE. Trimming took 3 bases from V and 0 from J; bases not matched to a gene: 13. The CDR3 has 19 amino acids. Filled out from reference TRBV9 and TRBJ2-3, the complete variable domain reads DSGVTQTPKHLITATGQRVTLRCSPRSGDLSVYWYQQSLDQGLQFLIQYYNGEERAKGNILERFSAQQFPDLHSELNLSSLELGDSALYFCASSAGGTSELSSTDTQYFGPGTRLTVL.

This rearrangement joins TRBV5-1 to TRBJ2-1; D could derive from TRBD1 or TRBD2 (7 bases each). CDR1 is SGHRS, CDR2 YFSETQ, per germline. V lost 0 bases and J 7 bases, leaving 14 bases between the germline ends. The CDR3 has 15 amino acids. CDR3 residues: CASSLAAGGGNEQFF. CDR3 nucleotide sequence: TGCGCCAGCAGCTTGGCGGCAGGGGGAGGGAATGAGCAGTTCTTC.